This T cell receptor beta chain was identified during a study of T cell changes during pregnancy in multiple sclerosis. TCRdb's copy holds only in-frame clones and misses some; the assay was immunoSEQ multiplex PCR. The sample holds around 57,000 clones, 91% seen once. V was cut by 8 bases and J by 8 bases, with 12 bases left in between. The CDR3 contains 11 residues. Germline V lookup: CDR1 SGHTA, CDR2 FQGNSA. The V call is TRBV7-2, the J call TRBJ1-2; the D is unclear. The sequencing used peripheral blood, collected after pregnancy. The receptor was isolated from a female donor in good health, enrolled as a control in a pregnancy study. DNA for the CDR3: TGTGCCAGCTCCCCGGCGGGGGGCTACACCTTC. Its protein is CASSPAGGYTF.